The source of this T cell receptor beta chain is a study of Ad26.COV2.S vaccination and SARS-CoV-2 variants. About the research overall: Ad26.COV2.S given intramuscularly, once or twice 56 days apart. Points from the study as a whole: The authors reported substantial breadth in spike-specific CD8+ and CD4+ T cell responses after vaccination.

Unmatched junction bases numbered 7, after V lost 6 bases and J lost 5 bases. Germline V gives CDR1 LGHNT, CDR2 FRNRAP. CDR3 length: 13 amino acids. Treatment noted: roughly 20 received Ad26.COV2.S at low or high dose, single or two shots; roughly five received placebo; per-sample allocation not given. Specimens were obtained on day 63 following the first vaccine or placebo injection. In regard to this clone: Its specificity is not known.

The method was immunoSEQ multiplex PCR; TCRdb's version includes in-frame clones alone and lacks a portion of them. This table has about 350,000 clones, around 88% appearing once. The specimen was peripheral blood, collected in a trial of Ad26.COV2.S vaccine versus placebo. The sequence was obtained from a person between 18 and 65 years old who received the Ad26.COV2.S COVID-19 vaccine or a placebo. The chain has TRBV12-5 and TRBJ2-7; 7 nucleotides line up with TRBD1. The CDR3 spells CASGLRQGDEQYF. CDR3 DNA: TGTGCTAGTGGGTTAAGACAGGGCGACGAGCAGTACTTC.